Given below is one TCR beta chain in context. Antigen unknown. Researchers defined stable Graves' hyperthyroidism as no ophthalmopathy progression within 18 months. Using RNA transcripts as the source, TCR beta CDR3 regions were amplified. HTBI primers were employed in a first-round RT-PCR of the TCR CDR3. From the multiplex PCR reads, TCRdb called clonotypes with MiXCR, one entry per CDR3 protein. The sample contains 300,000 or so distinct CDR3 sequences, over 15% of which appear only once. The data derive from a study of T cells in Graves' hyperthyroidism and ophthalmopathy. This CDR3 has 13 residues. V lost 5 bases and J 4 bases, leaving 9 bases between the germline ends. Germline V gene sequence: CDR1 SGHRS, CDR2 YFSETQ. General study points: Stable hyperthyroidism was separated from ophthalmopathy by a model based on 13 V-J features. Most expanded thyroid clonotypes above 0.001 recurred in blood. Before onset, by a median of approximately 5.9 months, the model predicted ophthalmopathy.

The receptor comes from a man aged 30-40 years with Graves' hyperthyroidism. J is TRBJ2-2 and V is TRBV5-1; D gene uncertain. The sequencing sample was made of blood. The CDR3 spells CASRGPSTGELFF. CDR3 nucleotide sequence: TGCGCCAGCAGAGGACCTTCCACCGGGGAGCTGTTTTTT.